This entry lists 23 T cell receptor beta chains sequenced from one sample in a study of CD8+CD57+ T cells in acquired aplastic anemia. It was genomic DNA that served as the template for profiling TCR beta VDJ and CDR3. TCRdb ran MiXCR on the reads and lists one entry per CDR3 protein. Among approximately 170,000 distinct CDR3 sequences listed, 40% to 55% were seen once. Those patients picked for sequencing had displayed CD8+CD57+ cell expansion on flow cytometry. Sequences were obtained from sorted CD4+, CD8+, or CD8+CD57+ T cells (not recorded which) from PBMCs. All receptors come from a human donor with aplastic anemia.

The chain joins TRBV29-1 to TRBJ2-7, with D unclear. The germline gives CDR1 SQVTM, CDR2 ANQGSEA. V gave up 2 bases and J gave up 2 bases, with 7 bases separating them. CDR3 length: 12 amino acids. CDR3 protein: CSVEYTPYEQYF. In DNA form, the CDR3 reads TGCAGCGTTGAATACACCCCCTACGAGCAGTACTTC.

This clonotype was seen a few times. The chain couples TRBV15 to TRBJ2-7; 8 bases line up with TRBD1. Germline CDR1 LNHNV, CDR2 YYDKDF (reference sequence). J was trimmed by 2 bases and V by 4 bases; bases with no gene match: 4. The CDR3 consists of 14 residues. Here the CDR3 DNA reads TGTGCCACCAGCATACAGGACAGGGCCTACGAGCAGTACTTC. Its translation: CATSIQDRAYEQYF. Variable domain in full (rest from reference TRBV15 and TRBJ2-7): DAMVIQNPRYQVTQFGKPVTLSCSQTLNHNVMYWYQQKSSQAPKLLFHYYDKDFNNEADTPDNFQSRRPNTSFCFLDIRSPGLGDTAMYLCATSIQDRAYEQYFGPGTRLTVT.

This clonotype was counted at least ten times. CDR3 DNA: TGTGCCAGCAGCGGACAAGCGGGAGCGAGGAATGAGCAGTTCTTC. As protein: CASSGQAGARNEQFF. The chain joins TRBV9 to TRBJ2-1; TRBD2 agrees at 8 bases. The germline CDR1 and CDR2 sequences are SGDLS and YYNGEE. The CDR3 spans 15 residues. Losses at the gene ends were 3 bases for V and 7 bases for J; bases not matched to a gene: 9.

This clonotype occurred many times. The chain employs TRBV12-3 or TRBV12-4 and TRBJ2-5; possible D gene TRBD2, 6 bases. This CDR3 has 13 residues. Between the trimmed V and J ends, which lost 3 bases and 1 base, there was a span of 6 bases. CDR3 amino acids: CASSFSGQETQYF. The CDR3 DNA reads as TGTGCCAGCAGTTTTAGCGGCCAAGAGACCCAGTACTTC.

This clonotype was observed at least ten times. The CDR3 loop is CASTTQANYGYTF. For the CDR3, the DNA is TGTGCCAGCACAACCCAAGCTAACTATGGCTACACCTTC. The rearrangement uses TRBV6-1 and TRBJ1-2, with D unclear. The CDR3 extends over 13 amino acids. Trimming shortened V by 7 bases and J by 0 bases, and 9 bases separated the two germline ends. Germline-derived CDR1 and CDR2 are MNHNS and SASEGT.

V gene TRBV2 combines with J gene TRBJ1-6, with 11 bases matching TRBD1. V lost 2 bases, J lost 11 bases, and 2 bases stayed unmatched. There are 14 residues in the CDR3. Per germline, CDR1 SNHLY and CDR2 FYNNEI. As DNA, the CDR3 is TGTGCCAGCAGTGAAAGGGACAGGGGGACACCCCTCCACTTT. Its translation: CASSERDRGTPLHF. The variable domain in full, with the rest retrieved from reference TRBV2 and TRBJ1-6, is EPEVTQTPSHQVTQMGQEVILRCVPISNHLYFYWYRQILGQKVEFLVSFYNNEISEKSEIFDDQFSVERPDGSNFTLKIRSTKLEDSAMYFCASSERDRGTPLHFGNGTRLTVT.

The genes are TRBV2 and TRBJ1-5; TRBD1 agrees at 7 bases. CDR3 size: 13 residues. Germline-derived CDR1 and CDR2 are SNHLY and FYNNEI. The V gene end was trimmed by 4 bases and the J gene end by 9 bases; junction bases not matched to a gene: 6. In nucleotides, the CDR3 is TGTGCCAGCAGTGGGACAGGCGAGGGGCCCCAGCATTTT. Translated, it gives CASSGTGEGPQHF.

By frequency in the sample, this clonotype is medium-sized (0.01 to 0.1%). This chain uses TRBV12-3 or TRBV12-4 with TRBJ1-2; 9 bases match TRBD1. With V trimmed by 6 bases and J by 5 bases, 1 base remained unmatched. The CDR3 extends over 12 amino acids. The CDR3 here is CASRGQGYGYTF. The CDR3 DNA reads as TGTGCCAGCAGGGGACAGGGATATGGCTACACCTTC.

This clonotype was counted a few times. The V call is TRBV15, the J call TRBJ1-2, with D hard to call. The CDR3 covers 11 residues. The germline V gene encodes CDR1 LNHNV and CDR2 YYDKDF (reference sequence). The V gene lost 8 bases and the J gene lost 4 bases, with 8 bases spanning the gap. CDR3 nucleotide sequence: TGTGCCACCTCCTTAGGCTATGGCTACACCTTC. Translation: CATSLGYGYTF. The full variable domain, its missing parts supplied by reference TRBV15 and TRBJ1-2, is DAMVIQNPRYQVTQFGKPVTLSCSQTLNHNVMYWYQQKSSQAPKLLFHYYDKDFNNEADTPDNFQSRRPNTSFCFLDIRSPGLGDTAMYLCATSLGYGYTFGSGTRLTVV.

This clonotype has a count of ten or more. V and J are TRBV7-2 and TRBJ1-2; D gene ambiguous. Trimming removed 1 base at V and 3 bases at J, with 18 bases between. The CDR3 runs to 17 residues. Germline V gene data show CDR1 as SGHTA and CDR2 as FQGNSA. CDR3 loop: CASSLDRPVVWDYGYTF. The CDR3 region has the DNA TGTGCCAGCAGCTTAGATCGCCCTGTAGTTTGGGACTATGGCTACACCTTC.

This clonotype came up many times. V is TRBV7-3 and J is TRBJ2-6; no clear D gene. Trimming took off 8 bases at V and 2 bases at J, with 7 bases between the two ends. Per germline, CDR1 SGHTA and CDR2 FQGTGA. The CDR3 is 13 residues long. CDR3 in amino acids: CASRAPGANVLTF. The CDR3 bases are TGTGCCAGCCGGGCGCCTGGGGCCAACGTCCTGACTTTC.

J is TRBJ1-5 and V is TRBV20-1; D is unclear. The CDR3 is 13 residues long. From germline, CDR1 is DFQATT and CDR2 SNEGSKA (reference sequence). The V gene lost 0 bases and the J gene lost 6 bases, with 9 bases spanning the gap. The CDR3 sequence: CSARDPSGQPQHF. The CDR3 DNA sequence: TGCAGTGCTAGAGATCCCAGTGGTCAGCCCCAGCATTTT.

The chain couples TRBV5-5 to TRBJ1-1; D may be TRBD1 (5 bases). There are 14 residues in the CDR3. Germline values: CDR1 SGHKS, CDR2 YYEKEE (reference sequence). V was trimmed by 4 bases and J by 5 bases, leaving 15 bases between them. The CDR3 sequence is CASSTWTSRTEAFF. The CDR3 nucleotides are TGTGCCAGCAGCACCTGGACAAGTAGGACTGAAGCTTTCTTT.

J is TRBJ2-7 and V is TRBV6-4; TRBD1 matches 9 bases. V dropped 10 bases and J dropped 3; count of bases not matched to a gene: 7. Germline values: CDR1 MRHNA, CDR2 SNTAGT. The CDR3 length is 13 residues. The CDR3 loop is CATGQGRLYEQYF. The CDR3 DNA sequence: TGTGCCACCGGACAGGGGAGGCTCTACGAGCAGTACTTC.

This clonotype was seen at least ten times. Written as DNA, the CDR3 is TGTGCCAGCAGCTTGATGCTTAATGAGCAGTTCTTC. Residues: CASSLMLNEQFF. The chain carries TRBV7-9 and TRBJ2-1; no firm D call. The CDR3 has 12 residues. Germline CDR1 is SEHNR and CDR2 is FQNEAQ (reference sequence). V lost 3 bases to trimming and J lost 7 bases, with 7 bases between them. Using reference TRBV7-9 and TRBJ2-1 for the parts outside the CDR3, the full variable domain is DTGVSQNPRHKITKRGQNVTFRCDPISEHNRLYWYRQTLGQGPEFLTYFQNEAQLEKSRLLSDRFSAERPKGSFSTLEIQRTEQGDSAMYLCASSLMLNEQFFGPGTRLTVL.

This chain joins TRBV3-1 and TRBJ2-3, with 12 bases identical to TRBD2. This CDR3 contains 18 residues. Germline V CDR1 and CDR2: LGHDT, YNNKEL (reference sequence). The V and J ends lost 1 base and 0 bases, in that order; junction bases with no gene match: 5. CDR3 sequence reads: CASSQVSGLAGSTDTQYF. As DNA, the CDR3 is TGTGCCAGCAGCCAAGTGTCAGGACTAGCGGGGAGCACAGATACGCAGTATTTT.

As regards this clonotype: This may arise from a read error, as a much more abundant clone is one base away. V is TRBV5-1 and J is TRBJ1-2; D may be TRBD1 (5 bases). The CDR3 is 16 amino acids. CDR1 and CDR2 (germline): SGHRS, YFSETQ. This chain's CDR3 is CASSLAGDRPPYGHTF. Here the CDR3 DNA reads TGCGCCAGCAGCTTGGCGGGGGACCGGCCGCCCTATGGCCACACCTTC.

Many counts were recorded for this clonotype. V and J are TRBV25-1 and TRBJ1-1, with 8 nucleotides matching TRBD1. This CDR3 is built from 15 residues. Germline V gene sequence: CDR1 MGHDK, CDR2 SYGVNS. J lost 1 base, V lost 5 bases, and 6 bases had no gene match. In DNA, the CDR3 is TGTGCCAGCAGTCAGACAGGGGTTGGGAACACTGAAGCTTTCTTT. Its translation is CASSQTGVGNTEAFF.

This clonotype occurred a few times. The V and J genes are TRBV7-7 and TRBJ2-1, with D tentatively TRBD2 (6 bases). The CDR3 totals 16 residues. Looked up from germline, CDR1 is SSHAT and CDR2 is FNYEAQ (reference sequence). V was clipped by 0 bases and J by 9 bases, with 18 bases between them. Here the CDR3 DNA reads TGTGCCAGCAGCTTAGCGCCAACAGACGTGGGGGGTGAGCAGTTCTTC. Translated, it gives CASSLAPTDVGGEQFF.

This clonotype was observed many times. The chain employs TRBV20-1 and TRBJ2-1; D might be TRBD1 (6 bases). The CDR3 spans 13 residues. Trimming took 5 bases from V and 2 from J, leaving 10 bases between them. Germline V gene data show CDR1 as DFQATT and CDR2 as SNEGSKA (reference sequence). CDR3 bases: TGCAGTGCTGCGGACAGCACCTACAATGAGCAGTTCTTC. Its translation: CSAADSTYNEQFF.

Written as DNA, the CDR3 is TGTGCCAGTAGCCCGACAGGAATATACACAGATACGCAGTATTTT. Its protein product is CASSPTGIYTDTQYF. The chain combines TRBV19 with TRBJ2-3, with a tentative D call TRBD1 (6 bases). V lost 6 bases and J lost 2, with 15 bases in between. CDR3 length: 15 amino acids. The V gene's germline CDR1 is LNHDA and CDR2 SQIVND (reference sequence).

This chain joins TRBV7-2 and TRBJ1-5; D gene uncertain. V dropped 1 base and J dropped 7 bases, with 8 bases sitting between them. The germline V gene encodes CDR1 SGHTA and CDR2 FQGNSA. This CDR3 comprises 13 residues. DNA for the CDR3: TGTGCCAGCAGCTTAGGGTTGGGGCAGCCCCAGCATTTT. Its translation is CASSLGLGQPQHF.

This clonotype was seen repeatedly, ten times or more. The CDR3 bases are TGCGCCAGCAGCATGGGACAGGGCCAAGAGACCCAGTACTTC. Its translation is CASSMGQGQETQYF. The chain employs TRBV5-1 and TRBJ2-5, with 9 bases aligning to TRBD1. Germline CDR1 and CDR2: SGHRS and YFSETQ. The CDR3 consists of 14 residues. Trimming at V came to 4 bases and at J to 1 base, leaving 2 bases not matched to a gene.